The 18 T cell receptor beta chains presented below share a single source sample, sequenced in a study of blood T cell repertoires in COVID-19. The data were produced by immunoSEQ multiplex PCR, yet TCRdb's version contains in-frame clones alone and is incomplete. The sample records some 51,000 clones, 80% to 95% being singletons. The source material was peripheral blood. These receptors were taken from a man between 50 and 59 years old with acute or convalescent COVID-19.

The chain combines TRBV20-1 with TRBJ1-2, with a tentative D call TRBD1 (5 bases). Trimming stripped 3 bases from V and 4 bases from J, with 12 bases between. The CDR3 totals 13 residues. From germline, CDR1 is DFQATT and CDR2 SNEGSKA (reference sequence). The CDR3 protein is CSASLPGLYGYTF. The DNA for the CDR3 is TGCAGTGCTAGTCTACCAGGGCTCTATGGCTACACCTTC.

The CDR3: CASSAHRGADTQYF. The CDR3 region has the DNA TGTGCCAGCAGCGCCCATCGGGGTGCAGATACGCAGTATTTT. The chain has TRBV7-8 and TRBJ2-3; possibly TRBD2 for D (5 bases). The CDR3 runs 14 residues. V was clipped by 5 bases and J by 4 bases, with 13 bases between them. Germline lookup yields CDR1 SGHVS and CDR2 FQNEAQ.

This sequence joins TRBV30 and TRBJ1-1; a weak D match, TRBD1 (6 bases). V was clipped by 5 bases and J by 6 bases, with 10 bases between them. The CDR3 spans 11 residues. Germline V gene data show CDR1 as GTSNPN and CDR2 as SVGIG (reference sequence). CDR3 nucleotide sequence: TGTGCCTGGGATACAGGGTCTGAAGCTTTCTTT. Amino acid sequence: CAWDTGSEAFF.

Notes on this clone: In this CDR3 the conserved last residue, phenylalanine or tryptophan, is missing, so a read error is likely. It is unclear where the CDR3 begins or ends on the DNA, so no DNA is shown, and the CDR3 is as TCRdb lists it. The V and J genes are TRBV21-1 and TRBJ1-2; the table's TRBD1 call for D was not verified on the DNA. TRBV21-1 is marked as a pseudogene. Ends included, the CDR3 has 11 residues. The CDR3: CASSKVRQGGY.

The V and J genes are TRBV5-1 and TRBJ2-3, with TRBD2 matching over 10 bases. This CDR3 region has 18 residues. Germline assignment: CDR1 SGHRS and CDR2 YFSETQ. The ends lost 0 bases at V and 2 bases at J; junction bases unmatched: 9. CDR3 protein: CASSLEGLAGASTDTQYF. In DNA form, the CDR3 reads TGCGCCAGCAGCTTGGAGGGGCTAGCGGGGGCCTCCACAGATACGCAGTATTTT.

The chain combines TRBV7-9 with TRBJ2-7; D perhaps matches TRBD1 (5 bases). Germline V CDR1 and CDR2: SEHNR, FQNEAQ (reference sequence). Deletions cut 2 bases from V and 3 bases from J, with 5 bases between. The CDR3 extends over 12 amino acids. This chain's CDR3 is CASSLQGYEQYF. The CDR3 region has the DNA TGTGCCAGCAGCTTACAGGGCTACGAGCAGTACTTC.

The chain is built from TRBV2 and TRBJ2-3; 7 bases match TRBD2. V lost 6 bases and J lost 0; bases outside the gene matches: 6. The CDR3 contains 15 residues. Germline assignment: CDR1 SNHLY and CDR2 FYNNEI. DNA of the CDR3: TGTGCCAGCAGCTTACTAGCGCCGAGCACAGATACGCAGTATTTT. As protein: CASSLLAPSTDTQYF.

The chain links TRBV6-1 to TRBJ1-6; D unclear. Trimming took 2 bases from V and 7 from J, leaving 15 bases between them. Per germline, CDR1 MNHNS and CDR2 SASEGT. The CDR3 length is 16 residues. The CDR3 DNA is TGTGCCAGCAGTGAATTGGCGGGTCAGCTGAATTCACCCCTCCACTTT. Its translation is CASSELAGQLNSPLHF.

This chain links TRBV24-1 with TRBJ2-3; a weak D match, TRBD1 (6 bases). This CDR3 has 12 residues. V was trimmed by 9 bases and J by 3 bases, leaving 9 bases between them. Germline V gene sequence: CDR1 KGHDR, CDR2 SFDVKD. The CDR3 DNA follows: TGTGCCACCTCACAGGGTACAGATACGCAGTATTTT. Its protein product is CATSQGTDTQYF.

The chain joins TRBV19 to TRBJ2-7, with a tentative D call TRBD1 (5 bases). Per the germline V gene, CDR1 is LNHDA and CDR2 is SQIVND (reference sequence). V lost 5 bases to trimming and J lost 2 bases, with 19 bases between them. CDR3 length: 16 amino acids. The CDR3 sequence: CASSPRQLLYTYEQYF. DNA for the CDR3: TGTGCCAGTAGTCCGAGACAGCTATTATATACCTACGAGCAGTACTTC.

The chain carries TRBV19 and TRBJ2-2, with D hard to call. Trimming left V 7 bases short and J 4 bases short, with 13 bases between. The germline V gene encodes CDR1 LNHDA and CDR2 SQIVND (reference sequence). The CDR3 runs to 14 residues. The CDR3 loop is CASNPGRRTGELFF. Written as DNA, the CDR3 is TGTGCCAGTAATCCTGGCAGGCGCACCGGGGAGCTGTTTTTT.

This clone was picked up one time. The chain carries TRBV19 and TRBJ2-1, with 10 bases lining up with TRBD2. The germline V gene encodes CDR1 LNHDA and CDR2 SQIVND (reference sequence). The CDR3 is 15 residues long. Trimming took 5 bases from V and 5 from J; bases not matched to a gene: 6. CDR3 sequence: CASSPSSGGHNEQFF. CDR3 DNA sequence: TGTGCCAGTAGTCCCAGTAGCGGGGGGCACAATGAGCAGTTCTTC.

The chain carries TRBV19 and TRBJ2-2; 8 nucleotides line up with TRBD2. Germline V gene sequence: CDR1 LNHDA, CDR2 SQIVND (reference sequence). V dropped 11 bases and J dropped 5; count of bases not matched to a gene: 16. The CDR3 runs to 16 residues. CDR3 protein: CASQWGSGVTTGELFF. CDR3 in DNA: TGTGCCTCGCAATGGGGTAGCGGGGTAACGACCGGGGAGCTGTTTTTT. The full variable domain, completed using reference TRBV19 and TRBJ2-2, is DGGITQSPKYLFRKEGQNVTLSCEQNLNHDAMYWYRQDPGQGLRLIYYSQIVNDFQKGDIAEGYSVSREKKESFPLTVTSAQKNPTAFYLCASQWGSGVTTGELFFGEGSRLTVL.

J is TRBJ1-2 and V is TRBV2; no clear D gene. CDR1 SNHLY and CDR2 FYNNEI come from the germline V gene. Trimming left V 8 bases short and J 2 bases short, with 15 bases between. The CDR3 extends over 14 amino acids. The CDR3 region is CASLRLQTNYGYTF. The CDR3 DNA reads TGTGCCAGCCTAAGACTACAGACCAACTATGGCTACACCTTC.

This clone was seen just once. This chain uses TRBV12-3 or TRBV12-4 with TRBJ1-5; a weak D match, TRBD1 (5 bases). The CDR3 consists of 13 residues. Trimming removed 3 bases at V and 6 bases at J, with 9 bases between. The CDR3 protein is CASSFMDIQPQHF. CDR3 coding DNA: TGTGCCAGCAGTTTCATGGACATTCAGCCCCAGCATTTT.

V usage is TRBV18 and J usage is TRBJ1-2; TRBD1 is a possible D gene (6 bases). Per the germline V gene, CDR1 is KGHSH and CDR2 is LQKENI. This CDR3 region has 16 residues. The V end lost 6 bases, the J end lost 1 base, and 18 bases lay between the germline ends. CDR3 protein: CASSPMTTRGNYGYTF. The CDR3 nucleotides read TGTGCCAGCTCGCCAATGACTACCAGGGGTAACTATGGCTACACCTTC.

This clone was counted once. The chain couples TRBV5-1 to TRBJ1-4, with TRBD1 identical over 9 bases. V shed 1 base, J shed 0 bases, and the junction held 7 bases outside the gene matches. The CDR3 contains 18 residues. Germline values: CDR1 SGHRS, CDR2 YFSETQ. The DNA for the CDR3 is TGCGCCAGCAGCTTGAACAGGGGGCAGTTGGCAACTAATGAAAAACTGTTTTTT. Residues: CASSLNRGQLATNEKLFF.

The chain is built from TRBV23-1 and TRBJ1-2, with TRBD1 matching over 10 bases. TRBV23-1 is an ORF; its function is uncertain. V shed 3 bases and J 4 bases; nucleotides not matched to a gene: 5. This CDR3 has 15 residues. The CDR3, as DNA: TGCGCCAGCAGTCACGTGGGGACAGGGGTCTATGGCTACACCTTC. Its translation: CASSHVGTGVYGYTF.